The clone carrying this T cell receptor (beta chain) was seen many times. No antigen is known for it. The sample is drawn from a study of T cells in Graves' hyperthyroidism and ophthalmopathy. Study-wide results and limits: Blood also held most thyroid clonotypes expanded beyond 0.001.

From RNA transcripts, TCR beta CDR3 regions were amplified. The TCR CDR3 first-round RT-PCR relied on the HTBI primer set. TCRdb passed the multiplex PCR reads through MiXCR, listing each CDR3 protein once. The sample holds about 590,000 distinct CDR3 sequences, 15% to 17% seen once. This CDR3 has 16 amino acids. Germline V gene data show CDR1 as KGHDR and CDR2 as SFDVKD. V shed 2 bases and J 6 bases; nucleotides not matched to a gene: 4. The V and J genes are TRBV24-1 and TRBJ2-1; 12 bases agree with TRBD1. Source material: blood. The receptor was derived from a woman in her twenties or thirties with Graves' hyperthyroidism. The CDR3 DNA reads as TGTGCCACCAGTGATTCGGGACAGGGGGCCGCCAATGAGCAGTTCTTC. Translated, it gives CATSDSGQGAANEQFF.